A single sample is the source of the 4 T cell receptor beta chains below, sequenced in a study of cytomegalovirus exposure and HLA in healthy donors. Measured with immunoSEQ multiplex PCR; TCRdb has only the in-frame clones, and not every one. This table has under 150,000 clones, 85% to 90% appearing once. The specimen sequenced was PBMCs. The receptors stem from a woman aged 18 to 35 in good health and CMV-seronegative.

This rearrangement joins TRBV6-5 to TRBJ2-1; D is unresolved. Germline lookup yields CDR1 MNHEY and CDR2 SVGAGI. The V end lost 2 bases, the J end lost 11 bases, and 16 bases lay between the germline ends. The CDR3 is 14 amino acids. The CDR3 protein is CASSYGPKQTKQFF. The CDR3 bases are TGTGCCAGCAGTTACGGCCCTAAGCAGACAAAGCAGTTCTTC.

The rearrangement joins TRBV28 to TRBJ2-5; D might be TRBD2 (5 bases). Germline loops: CDR1 MDHEN, CDR2 SYDVKM. The CDR3 extends over 17 amino acids. V was shortened by 6 bases and J by 7 bases, with 27 bases between the two germline ends. CDR3 sequence: CASSSGRPAQNSGTQYF. CDR3 DNA: TGTGCCAGCAGCTCTGGGAGACCAGCCCAGAATTCAGGGACCCAGTACTTC.

The chain is built from TRBV19 and TRBJ2-1; a possible D gene is TRBD2 (5 bases). Germline CDR1 LNHDA, CDR2 SQIVND (reference sequence). The CDR3 sequence is 15 residues long. The V end was cut by 0 bases, the J end by 5 bases, with 11 bases between. CDR3 bases: TGTGCCAGTAGTATAGATGGCACCGGGAACAATGAGCAGTTCTTC. As protein: CASSIDGTGNNEQFF.

J is TRBJ2-5 and V is TRBV5-6, with 9 positions matching TRBD1. The V gene end was trimmed by 4 bases and the J gene end by 5 bases; junction bases not matched to a gene: 9. CDR3 length: 15 residues. Germline-derived CDR1 and CDR2 are SGHDT and YYEEEE. In DNA, the CDR3 is TGTGCCAGCAGCACAATGGGACAGGGTGGCGAGACCCAGTACTTC. This translates into CASSTMGQGGETQYF. The entire variable domain, with the rest obtained from reference TRBV5-6 and TRBJ2-5, is as follows: DAGVTQSPTHLIKTRGQQVTLRCSPKSGHDTVSWYQQALGQGPQFIFQYYEEEERQRGNFPDRFSGHQFPNYSSELNVNALLLGDSALYLCASSTMGQGGETQYFGPGTRLLVL.